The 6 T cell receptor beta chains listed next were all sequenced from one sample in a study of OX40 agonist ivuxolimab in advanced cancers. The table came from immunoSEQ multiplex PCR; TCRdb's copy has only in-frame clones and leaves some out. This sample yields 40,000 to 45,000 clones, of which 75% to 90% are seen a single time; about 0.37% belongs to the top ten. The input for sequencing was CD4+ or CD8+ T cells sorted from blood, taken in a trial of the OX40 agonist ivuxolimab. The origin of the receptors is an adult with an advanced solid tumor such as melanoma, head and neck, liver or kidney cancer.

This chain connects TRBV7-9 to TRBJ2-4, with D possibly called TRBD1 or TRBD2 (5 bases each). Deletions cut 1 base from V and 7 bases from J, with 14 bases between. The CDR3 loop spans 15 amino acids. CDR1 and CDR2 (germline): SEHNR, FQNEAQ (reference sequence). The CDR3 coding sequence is TGTGCCAGCAGCTTAGGACATTTGGGGGTGAACATTCAGTACTTC. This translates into CASSLGHLGVNIQYF.

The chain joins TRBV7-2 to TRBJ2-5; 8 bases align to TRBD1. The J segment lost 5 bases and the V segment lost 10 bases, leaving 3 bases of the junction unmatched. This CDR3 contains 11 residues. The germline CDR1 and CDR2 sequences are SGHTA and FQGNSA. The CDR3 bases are TGTGCCACCGGACAGGGTGAGACCCAGTACTTC. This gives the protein CATGQGETQYF.

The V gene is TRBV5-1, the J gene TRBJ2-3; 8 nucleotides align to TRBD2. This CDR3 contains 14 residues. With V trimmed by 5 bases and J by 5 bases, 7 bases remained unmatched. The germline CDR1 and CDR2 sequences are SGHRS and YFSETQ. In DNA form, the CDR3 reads TGCGCCAGCAGTTATACTAGCGGAGGAGATACGCAGTATTTT. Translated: CASSYTSGGDTQYF.

In DNA form, the CDR3 reads TGCAGTGCTAGTTCGGTAGATACGCAGTATTTT. Translating gives CSASSVDTQYF. The rearrangement links TRBV20-1 to TRBJ2-3; D ambiguous. Trimming shortened V by 3 bases and J by 5 bases, and 6 bases separated the two germline ends. Germline V gene data show CDR1 as DFQATT and CDR2 as SNEGSKA (reference sequence). The CDR3 contains 11 residues.

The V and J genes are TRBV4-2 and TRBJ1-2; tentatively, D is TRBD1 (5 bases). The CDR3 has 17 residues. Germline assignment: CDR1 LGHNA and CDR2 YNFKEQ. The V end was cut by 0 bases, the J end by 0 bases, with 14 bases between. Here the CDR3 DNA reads TGTGCCAGCAGCCAAGATCACCAGGGCCCTACTAACTATGGCTACACCTTC. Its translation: CASSQDHQGPTNYGYTF.

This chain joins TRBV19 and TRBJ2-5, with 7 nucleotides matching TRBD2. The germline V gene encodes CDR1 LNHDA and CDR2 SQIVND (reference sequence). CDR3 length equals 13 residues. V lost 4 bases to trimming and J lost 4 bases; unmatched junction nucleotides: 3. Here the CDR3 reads CASSSASGETQYF. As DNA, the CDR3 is TGTGCCAGTAGTAGTGCTAGCGGAGAGACCCAGTACTTC.